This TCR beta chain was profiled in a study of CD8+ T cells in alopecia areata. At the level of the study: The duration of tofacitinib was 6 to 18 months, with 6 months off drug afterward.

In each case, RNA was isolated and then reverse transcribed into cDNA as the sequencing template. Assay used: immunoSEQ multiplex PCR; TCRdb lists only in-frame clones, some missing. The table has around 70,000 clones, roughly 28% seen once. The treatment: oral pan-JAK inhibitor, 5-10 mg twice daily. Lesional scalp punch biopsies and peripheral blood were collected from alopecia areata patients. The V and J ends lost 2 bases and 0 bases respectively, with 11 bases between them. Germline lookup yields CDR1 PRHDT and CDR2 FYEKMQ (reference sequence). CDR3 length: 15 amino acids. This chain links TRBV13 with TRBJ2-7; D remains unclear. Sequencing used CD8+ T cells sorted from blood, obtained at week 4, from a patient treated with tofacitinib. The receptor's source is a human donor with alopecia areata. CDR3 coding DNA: TGTGCCAGCAGCTTACGGAGAGTAAGCTCCTACGAGCAGTACTTC. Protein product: CASSLRRVSSYEQYF.